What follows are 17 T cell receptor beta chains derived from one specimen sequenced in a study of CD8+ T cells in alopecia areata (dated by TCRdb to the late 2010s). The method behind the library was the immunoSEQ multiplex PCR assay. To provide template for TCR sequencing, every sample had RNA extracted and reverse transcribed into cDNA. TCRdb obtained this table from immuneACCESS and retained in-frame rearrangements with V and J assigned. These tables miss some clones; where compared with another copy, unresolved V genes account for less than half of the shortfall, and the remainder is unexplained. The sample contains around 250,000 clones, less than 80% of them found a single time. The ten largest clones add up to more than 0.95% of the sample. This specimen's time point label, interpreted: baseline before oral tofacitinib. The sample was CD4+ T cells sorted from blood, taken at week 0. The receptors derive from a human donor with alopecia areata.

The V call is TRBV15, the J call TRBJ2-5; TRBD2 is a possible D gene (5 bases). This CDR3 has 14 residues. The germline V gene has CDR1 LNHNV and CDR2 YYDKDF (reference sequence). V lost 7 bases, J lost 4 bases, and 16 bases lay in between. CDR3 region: CATMETGVLETQYF. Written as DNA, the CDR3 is TGTGCCACCATGGAGACCGGGGTTTTAGAGACCCAGTACTTC. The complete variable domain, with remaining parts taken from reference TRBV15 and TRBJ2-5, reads DAMVIQNPRYQVTQFGKPVTLSCSQTLNHNVMYWYQQKSSQAPKLLFHYYDKDFNNEADTPDNFQSRRPNTSFCFLDIRSPGLGDTAMYLCATMETGVLETQYFGPGTRLLVL.

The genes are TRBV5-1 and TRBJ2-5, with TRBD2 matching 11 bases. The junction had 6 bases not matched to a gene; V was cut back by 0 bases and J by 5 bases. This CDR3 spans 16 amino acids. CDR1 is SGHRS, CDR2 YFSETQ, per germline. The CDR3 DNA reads TGCGCCAGCAGCTTGGCCCGCACTAGCGGGGGCGAGACCCAGTACTTC. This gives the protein CASSLARTSGGETQYF.

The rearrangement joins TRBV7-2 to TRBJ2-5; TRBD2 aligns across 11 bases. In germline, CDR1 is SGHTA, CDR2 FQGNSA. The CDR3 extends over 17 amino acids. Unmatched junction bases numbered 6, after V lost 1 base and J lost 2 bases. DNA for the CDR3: TGTGCCAGCAGCTTAGGAGCTAGCGGGGGGACACAAGAGACCCAGTACTTC. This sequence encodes CASSLGASGGTQETQYF.

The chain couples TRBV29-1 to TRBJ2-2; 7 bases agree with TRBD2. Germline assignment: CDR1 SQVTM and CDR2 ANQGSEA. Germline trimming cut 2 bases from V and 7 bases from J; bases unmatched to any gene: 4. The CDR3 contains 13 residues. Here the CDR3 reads CSVETQRGGELFF. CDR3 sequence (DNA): TGCAGCGTTGAAACCCAGCGGGGCGGGGAGCTGTTTTTT.

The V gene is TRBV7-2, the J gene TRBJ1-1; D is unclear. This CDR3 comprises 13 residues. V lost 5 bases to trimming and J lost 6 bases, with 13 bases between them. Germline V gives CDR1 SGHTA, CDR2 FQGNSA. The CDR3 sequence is CASSRNVQAEAFF. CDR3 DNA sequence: TGTGCCAGCAGCCGCAATGTTCAGGCTGAAGCTTTCTTT. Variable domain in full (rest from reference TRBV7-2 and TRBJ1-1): GAGVSQSPSNKVTEKGKDVELRCDPISGHTALYWYRQSLGQGLEFLIYFQGNSAPDKSGLPSDRFSAERTGGSVSTLTIQRTQQEDSAVYLCASSRNVQAEAFFGQGTRLTVV.

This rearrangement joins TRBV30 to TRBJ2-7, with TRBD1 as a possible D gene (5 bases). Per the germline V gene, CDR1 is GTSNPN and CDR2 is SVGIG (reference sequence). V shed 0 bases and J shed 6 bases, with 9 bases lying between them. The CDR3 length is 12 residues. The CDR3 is CAWSVDQGEQYF. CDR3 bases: TGTGCCTGGAGTGTAGATCAGGGCGAGCAGTACTTC.

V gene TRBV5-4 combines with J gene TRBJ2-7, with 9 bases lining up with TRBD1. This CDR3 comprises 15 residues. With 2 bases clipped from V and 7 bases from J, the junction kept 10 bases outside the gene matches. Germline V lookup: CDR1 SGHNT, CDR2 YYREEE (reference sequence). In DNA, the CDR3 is TGTGCCAGCAGCTTAAATTTGGGACAGGGTGAGGAGCAGTACTTC. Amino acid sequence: CASSLNLGQGEEQYF.

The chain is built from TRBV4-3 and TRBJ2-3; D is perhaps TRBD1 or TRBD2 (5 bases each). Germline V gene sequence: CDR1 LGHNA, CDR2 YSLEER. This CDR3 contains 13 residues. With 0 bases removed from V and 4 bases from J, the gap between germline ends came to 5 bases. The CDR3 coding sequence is TGCGCCAGCAGCCAAGAGGGGGCAGATACGCAGTATTTT. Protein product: CASSQEGADTQYF.

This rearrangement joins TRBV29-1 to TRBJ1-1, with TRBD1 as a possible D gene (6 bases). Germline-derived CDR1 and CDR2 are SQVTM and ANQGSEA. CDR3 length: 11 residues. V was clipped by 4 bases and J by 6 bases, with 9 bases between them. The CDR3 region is CSVGQGSEAFF. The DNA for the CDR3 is TGCAGCGTTGGCCAGGGGTCTGAAGCTTTCTTT.

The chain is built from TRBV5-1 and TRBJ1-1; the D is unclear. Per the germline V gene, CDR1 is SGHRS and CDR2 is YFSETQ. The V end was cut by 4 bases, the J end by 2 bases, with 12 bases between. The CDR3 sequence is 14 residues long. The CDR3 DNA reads TGCGCCAGCAGCGAAAGGGCCCCCAACACTGAAGCTTTCTTT. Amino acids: CASSERAPNTEAFF.

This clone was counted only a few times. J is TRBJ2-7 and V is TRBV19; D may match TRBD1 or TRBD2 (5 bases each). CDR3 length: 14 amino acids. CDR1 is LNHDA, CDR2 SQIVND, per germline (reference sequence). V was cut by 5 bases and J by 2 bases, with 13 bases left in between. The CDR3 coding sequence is TGTGCCAGTAGTCGCCGGGACCGAGCCTACGAGCAGTACTTC. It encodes CASSRRDRAYEQYF.

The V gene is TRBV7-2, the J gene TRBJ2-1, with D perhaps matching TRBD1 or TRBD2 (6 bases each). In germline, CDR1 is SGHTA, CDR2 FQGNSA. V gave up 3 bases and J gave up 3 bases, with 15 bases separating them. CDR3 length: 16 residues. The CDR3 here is CASSFQVGGRYNEQFF. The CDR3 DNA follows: TGTGCCAGCAGCTTTCAGGTCGGGGGCCGCTACAATGAGCAGTTCTTC.

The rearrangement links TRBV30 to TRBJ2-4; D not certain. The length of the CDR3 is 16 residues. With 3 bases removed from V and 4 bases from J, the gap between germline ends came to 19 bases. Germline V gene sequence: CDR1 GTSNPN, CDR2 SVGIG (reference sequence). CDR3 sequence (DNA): TGTGCCTGGAGCCCTAAGGGAAAAGTGTTAAAAAACATTCAGTACTTC. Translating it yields CAWSPKGKVLKNIQYF.

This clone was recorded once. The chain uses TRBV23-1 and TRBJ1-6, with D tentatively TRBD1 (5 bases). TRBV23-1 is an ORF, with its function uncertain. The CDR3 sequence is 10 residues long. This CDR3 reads CAETASPLHF. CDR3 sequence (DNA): TGCGCAGAGACAGCTTCACCCCTCCACTTT.

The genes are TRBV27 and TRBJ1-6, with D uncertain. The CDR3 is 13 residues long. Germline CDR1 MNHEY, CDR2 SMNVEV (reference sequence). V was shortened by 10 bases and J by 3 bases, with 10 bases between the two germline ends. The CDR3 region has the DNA TGTGCCACCTCAGAGGGCTATAATTCACCCCTCCACTTT. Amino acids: CATSEGYNSPLHF.

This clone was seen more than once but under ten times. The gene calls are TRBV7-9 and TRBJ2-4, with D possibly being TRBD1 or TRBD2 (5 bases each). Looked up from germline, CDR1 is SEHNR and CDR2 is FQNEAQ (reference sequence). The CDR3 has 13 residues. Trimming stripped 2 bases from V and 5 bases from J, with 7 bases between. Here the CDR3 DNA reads TGTGCCAGCAGCTTATCGGGACAAAACATTCAGTACTTC. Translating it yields CASSLSGQNIQYF.

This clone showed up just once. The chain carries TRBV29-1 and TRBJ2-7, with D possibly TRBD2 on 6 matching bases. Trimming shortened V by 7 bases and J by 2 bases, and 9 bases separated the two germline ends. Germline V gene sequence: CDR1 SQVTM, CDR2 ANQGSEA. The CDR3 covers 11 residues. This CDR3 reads CSAGGAYEQYF. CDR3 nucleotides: TGCAGCGCAGGCGGGGCCTACGAGCAGTACTTC.